The sequence of this T cell receptor beta chain was determined in a study of blood T cells in healthy people across ages. This clonotype appeared a few times. Through a sample-barcoded 5' primer and a J-beta primer mix, a second PCR was run for about 6 to 11 cycles. MiXCR, run by TCRdb on the 5' RACE reads, gives a single entry per CDR3 protein. The repertoire holds roughly 700,000 distinct CDR3 sequences, approximately 25% seen once, with under 9.5% in the top ten. Staff drew approximately 9.1 milliliters of peripheral blood from each donor. The same sample was also used in a study of T cells of mothers and their children. From that study: Several million TCR beta reads per child versus over 9.5 million per mother.

Specimen: blood. The origin of this receptor is a boy aged 5-17 years in good health.

DNA of the CDR3: TGTGCCAGCAGTTTATCACCCCTGGGACAGGGGATGAGGCGGAACTATGGCTACACCTTC. Protein sequence: CASSLSPLGQGMRRNYGYTF. The chain couples TRBV28 to TRBJ1-2, with TRBD1 identical over 10 bases. The trim removed 1 base at V and 2 bases at J, leaving 16 bases unmatched. Germline CDR1 MDHEN, CDR2 SYDVKM. This CDR3 has 20 residues.